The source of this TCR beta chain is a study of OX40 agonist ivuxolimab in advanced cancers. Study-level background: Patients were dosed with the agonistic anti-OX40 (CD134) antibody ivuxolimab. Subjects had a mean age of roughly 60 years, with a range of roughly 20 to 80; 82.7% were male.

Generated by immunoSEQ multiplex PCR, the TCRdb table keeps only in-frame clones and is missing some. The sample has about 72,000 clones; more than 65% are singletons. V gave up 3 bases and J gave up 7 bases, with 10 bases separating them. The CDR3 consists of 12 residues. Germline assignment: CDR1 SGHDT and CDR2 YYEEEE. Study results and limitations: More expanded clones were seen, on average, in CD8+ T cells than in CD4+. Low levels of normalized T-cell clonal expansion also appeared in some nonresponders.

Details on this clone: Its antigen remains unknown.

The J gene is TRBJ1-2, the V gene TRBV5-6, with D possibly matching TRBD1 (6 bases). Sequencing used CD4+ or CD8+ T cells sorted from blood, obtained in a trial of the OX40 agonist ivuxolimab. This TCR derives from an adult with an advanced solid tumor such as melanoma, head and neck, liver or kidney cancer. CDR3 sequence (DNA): TGTGCCAGCAGCTCCCGAGGGGGTGGCTACACCTTC. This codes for CASSSRGGGYTF.